Listed here are 20 T cell receptor beta chains from one sample, sequenced in a study of shared clonotypes between healthy human individuals. Terminally differentiated effector memory CD45RA+ cells were excluded by CCR7 positive selection of CD45RO-negative cells. The table came from immunoSEQ multiplex PCR; TCRdb's copy has only in-frame clones and leaves some out. The sample has millions of clones; 85% to 95% are singletons. Sequencing was carried out using naive CD8+ T cells sorted from blood. The receptor set was obtained from a man aged 18 to 29 in good health.

V and J are TRBV21-1 and TRBJ1-2; TRBD1 was called by the table and not checked on the DNA. TRBV21-1 is marked as a pseudogene. CDR3 size: 18 residues. The CDR3 reads CASTDPPQDRERGYGYTF. CDR3 bases: TGTGCCAGCACCGACCCGCCCCAAGACAGGGAGAGGGGCTATGGCTACACCTTC.

This sequence joins TRBV28 and TRBJ1-1; no clear D gene. Per the germline V gene, CDR1 is MDHEN and CDR2 is SYDVKM. The CDR3 contains 12 residues. The V end lost 6 bases, the J end lost 1 base, and 6 bases lay between the germline ends. Here the CDR3 DNA reads TGTGCCAGCAGAGCCAGGAACACTGAAGCTTTCTTT. The encoded protein is CASRARNTEAFF.

The chain links TRBV6-5 to TRBJ1-1; D is perhaps TRBD1 (6 bases). Germline lookup yields CDR1 MNHEY and CDR2 SVGAGI. The ends were cut back, 5 bases at V and 1 base at J, with 14 bases in the middle. The CDR3 is 15 amino acids. The DNA of the CDR3 is TGTGCCAGCAGTACCCAGGACAGCAAGAACACTGAAGCTTTCTTT. This translates into CASSTQDSKNTEAFF.

This clone has just one count. The genes are TRBV6-5 and TRBJ2-1, with D possibly matching TRBD2 (6 bases). The germline CDR1 and CDR2 sequences are MNHEY and SVGAGI. The CDR3 spans 12 residues. V lost 1 base and J 12 bases, leaving 10 bases between the germline ends. CDR3: CASSYFGGPQFF. For the CDR3, the DNA is TGTGCCAGCAGTTACTTTGGAGGGCCGCAGTTCTTC.

The J gene is TRBJ2-1, the V gene TRBV29-1, with TRBD2 matching 8 bases. This CDR3 is built from 14 residues. Germline-derived CDR1 and CDR2 are SQVTM and ANQGSEA. V trimming: 4 bases; J trimming: 7 bases; junction bases outside the gene matches: 9. The CDR3 DNA follows: TGCAGCGTTGGGGGGCGGGAGGTAATAAATGAGCAGTTCTTC. It encodes CSVGGREVINEQFF.

The chain employs TRBV27 and TRBJ1-5, with 7 bases that match TRBD1. From germline, CDR1 is MNHEY and CDR2 SMNVEV (reference sequence). This CDR3 spans 15 amino acids. The V and J ends lost 6 bases and 6 bases, in that order; junction bases with no gene match: 11. This CDR3 reads CASSLIQGFGQPQHF. Here the CDR3 DNA reads TGTGCCAGCAGCCTCATACAGGGGTTCGGTCAGCCCCAGCATTTT.

The chain combines TRBV27 with TRBJ2-4; TRBD1 matches at 9 bases. The CDR3 totals 12 residues. Germline lookup yields CDR1 MNHEY and CDR2 SMNVEV (reference sequence). The V segment lost 10 bases and the J segment 6 bases; nucleotides outside the gene matches: 4. For the CDR3, the DNA is TGTGCCACCGAGGACAGGGGAAACATTCAGTACTTC. Translating gives CATEDRGNIQYF.

The chain combines TRBV11-2 with TRBJ2-7; D call uncertain. The germline CDR1 and CDR2 sequences are SGHAT and FQNNGV. V was shortened by 2 bases and J by 0 bases, with 5 bases between the two germline ends. The CDR3 is 13 amino acids. DNA of the CDR3: TGTGCCAGCAGCTTAATACTCTCCTACGAGCAGTACTTC. Amino acid sequence: CASSLILSYEQYF.

This clone was recorded a few times. The rearrangement joins TRBV28 to TRBJ1-3; D possibly corresponds to TRBD1 (6 bases). CDR3 length: 14 residues. Deletions cut 7 bases from V and 0 bases from J, with 10 bases between. CDR1 is MDHEN, CDR2 SYDVKM, per germline. Written as DNA, the CDR3 is TGTGCCAGCATCAAACAGGGCTCTGGAAACACCATATATTTT. Amino acids: CASIKQGSGNTIYF.

This chain links TRBV5-6 with TRBJ2-7, with 8 bases fitting TRBD1. Germline V gene data show CDR1 as SGHDT and CDR2 as YYEEEE. The length of the CDR3 is 14 residues. The junction had 10 bases not matched to a gene; V was cut back by 6 bases and J by 5 bases. The CDR3 nucleotides read TGTGCCAGCACCAACGCAGGGGGCAAGGACGAGCAGTACTTC. Amino acid sequence: CASTNAGGKDEQYF.

The chain links TRBV5-3 to TRBJ1-6; D is possibly TRBD1 (5 bases). TRBV5-3 is marked as an open reading frame, function uncertain. V was clipped by 0 bases and J by 2 bases, with 12 bases between them. The CDR3 covers 17 residues. CDR3 in amino acids: CARSLAGGRAYNSPLHF. The CDR3 nucleotides are TGTGCCAGAAGCTTGGCTGGGGGTCGGGCCTATAATTCACCCCTCCACTTT.

The count of this clone is one. The rearrangement joins TRBV6-1 to TRBJ2-7, with 10 bases matching TRBD1. The germline gives CDR1 MNHNS, CDR2 SASEGT. This CDR3 is built from 16 residues. V was clipped by 3 bases and J by 2 bases; unmatched bases: 7. The CDR3 DNA follows: TGTGCCAGCAGTGAGGGCCCGGACAGGGGGACCTACGAGCAGTACTTC. Encoded protein: CASSEGPDRGTYEQYF.

This chain connects TRBV9 to TRBJ2-7, with 10 bases lining up with TRBD2. The V segment lost 4 bases and the J segment 3 bases; nucleotides outside the gene matches: 7. Germline V gene lookup returns CDR1 SGDLS and CDR2 YYNGEE. The CDR3 totals 15 residues. CDR3 amino acids: CASSTPRLAGYEQYF. In DNA, the CDR3 is TGTGCCAGCAGCACACCTAGACTAGCGGGCTACGAGCAGTACTTC.

In its sample, this clone was seen once. The chain combines TRBV29-1 with TRBJ2-5, with 9 bases aligning to TRBD2. V lost 2 bases, J lost 4 bases, and 5 bases stayed unmatched. The CDR3 covers 14 residues. The germline V gene has CDR1 SQVTM and CDR2 ANQGSEA. The CDR3 here is CSVERTSETETQYF. The DNA for the CDR3 is TGCAGCGTTGAAAGGACTAGCGAAACAGAGACCCAGTACTTC.

The chain joins TRBV19 to TRBJ1-2, with D perhaps matching TRBD1 (5 bases). The CDR3 totals 16 residues. Germline CDR1 is LNHDA and CDR2 is SQIVND (reference sequence). The V end was cut by 1 base, the J end by 4 bases, with 16 bases between. Written as DNA, the CDR3 is TGTGCCAGTAGTATAGCTGTAACAGTTGGGGGCTATGGCTACACCTTC. Protein product: CASSIAVTVGGYGYTF.

The chain links TRBV7-8 to TRBJ2-3, with unresolved D. V was clipped by 5 bases and J by 0 bases, with 9 bases between them. Germline values: CDR1 SGHVS, CDR2 FQNEAQ. This CDR3 comprises 14 residues. The CDR3, as DNA: TGTGCCAGCAGCCTCCCGATTAGCACAGATACGCAGTATTTT. Protein sequence: CASSLPISTDTQYF.

Points on this clone: This specimen includes other DNA sequences encoding the same CDR3. This rearrangement joins TRBV9 to TRBJ2-7; D not certain. Per germline, CDR1 SGDLS and CDR2 YYNGEE. With 0 bases removed from V and 3 bases from J, the gap between germline ends came to 7 bases. This CDR3 is built from 13 residues. The CDR3: CASSVGPYYEQYF. Written as DNA, the CDR3 is TGTGCCAGCAGCGTAGGTCCTTACTACGAGCAGTACTTC.

This chain uses TRBV7-9 with TRBJ1-2; 7 nucleotides agree with TRBD1. Germline V CDR1 and CDR2: SEHNR, FQNEAQ (reference sequence). There are 16 residues in the CDR3. V lost 2 bases to trimming and J lost 6 bases; unmatched junction nucleotides: 12. This chain's CDR3 is CASSLTTGVGVNGYTF. The CDR3 DNA follows: TGTGCCAGCAGCTTAACAACAGGGGTTGGGGTAAATGGCTACACCTTC.

This chain uses TRBV28 with TRBJ1-1, with D tentatively TRBD1 (6 bases). Per the germline V gene, CDR1 is MDHEN and CDR2 is SYDVKM. With 5 bases removed from V and 6 bases from J, the gap between germline ends came to 10 bases. CDR3 size: 12 residues. The CDR3 DNA is TGTGCCAGCAGTCCGCAGGGGCCTGAAGCTTTCTTT. Residues: CASSPQGPEAFF.

The V call is TRBV7-8, the J call TRBJ2-7; 13 bases are shared with TRBD2. The germline V gene encodes CDR1 SGHVS and CDR2 FQNEAQ. CDR3 length: 15 residues. J was trimmed by 2 bases and V by 5 bases; bases with no gene match: 3. In nucleotides, the CDR3 is TGTGCCAGCAGCGGACTAGCGGGAGACACCTACGAGCAGTACTTC. This codes for CASSGLAGDTYEQYF.